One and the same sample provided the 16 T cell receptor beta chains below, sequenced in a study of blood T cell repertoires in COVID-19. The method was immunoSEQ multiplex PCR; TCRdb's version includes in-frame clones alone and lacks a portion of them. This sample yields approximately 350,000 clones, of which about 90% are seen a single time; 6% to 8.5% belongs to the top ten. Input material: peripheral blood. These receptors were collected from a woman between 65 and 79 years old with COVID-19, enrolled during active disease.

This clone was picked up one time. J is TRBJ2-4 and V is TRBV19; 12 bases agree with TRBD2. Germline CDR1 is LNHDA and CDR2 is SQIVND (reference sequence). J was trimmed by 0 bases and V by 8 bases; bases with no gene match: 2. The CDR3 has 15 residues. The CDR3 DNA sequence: TGTGCCAGTGGACTAGCGGGGCTAGCCAAAAACATTCAGTACTTC. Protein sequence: CASGLAGLAKNIQYF.

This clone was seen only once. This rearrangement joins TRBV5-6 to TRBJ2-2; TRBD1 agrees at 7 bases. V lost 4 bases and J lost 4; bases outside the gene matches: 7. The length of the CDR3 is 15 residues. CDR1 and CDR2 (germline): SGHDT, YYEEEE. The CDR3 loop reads CASSGATGSTGELFF. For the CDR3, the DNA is TGTGCCAGCAGCGGTGCGACAGGGAGCACCGGGGAGCTGTTTTTT.

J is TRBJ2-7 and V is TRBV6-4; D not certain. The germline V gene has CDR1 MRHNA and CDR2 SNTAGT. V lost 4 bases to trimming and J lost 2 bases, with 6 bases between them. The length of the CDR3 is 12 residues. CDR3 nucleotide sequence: TGTGCCAGCAGTGTCAGAACCTACGAGCAGTACTTC. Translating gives CASSVRTYEQYF.

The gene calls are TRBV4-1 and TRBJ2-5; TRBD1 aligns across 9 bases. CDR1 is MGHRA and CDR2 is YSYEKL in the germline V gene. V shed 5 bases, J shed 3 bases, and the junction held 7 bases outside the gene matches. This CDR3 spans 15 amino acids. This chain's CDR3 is CASSSRTGVEETQYF. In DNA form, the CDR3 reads TGCGCCAGCAGCTCCCGGACAGGGGTGGAAGAGACCCAGTACTTC.

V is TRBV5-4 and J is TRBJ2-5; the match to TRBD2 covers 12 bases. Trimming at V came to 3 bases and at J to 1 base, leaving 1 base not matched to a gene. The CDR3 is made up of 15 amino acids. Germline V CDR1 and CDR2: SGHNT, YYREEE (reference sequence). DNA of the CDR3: TGTGCCAGCAGCTGGACTAGCGGGGTCCAAGAGACCCAGTACTTC. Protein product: CASSWTSGVQETQYF. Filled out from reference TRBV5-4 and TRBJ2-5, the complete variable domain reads ETGVTQSPTHLIKTRGQQVTLRCSSQSGHNTVSWYQQALGQGPQFIFQYYREEENGRGNFPPRFSGLQFPNYSSELNVNALELDDSALYLCASSWTSGVQETQYFGPGTRLLVL.

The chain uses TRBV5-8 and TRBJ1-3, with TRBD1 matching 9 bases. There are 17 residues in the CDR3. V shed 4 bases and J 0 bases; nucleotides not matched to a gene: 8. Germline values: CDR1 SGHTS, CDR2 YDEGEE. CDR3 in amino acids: CASSTGQGTLSGNTIYF. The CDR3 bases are TGTGCCAGCAGCACGGGACAGGGAACCCTCTCTGGAAACACCATATATTTT.

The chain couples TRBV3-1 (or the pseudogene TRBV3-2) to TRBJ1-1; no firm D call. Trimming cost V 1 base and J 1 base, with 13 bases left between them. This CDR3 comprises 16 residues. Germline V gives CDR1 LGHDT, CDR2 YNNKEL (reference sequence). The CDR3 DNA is TGTGCCAGCAGCCAAGCGGGAGGAAACGGGAACACTGAAGCTTTCTTT. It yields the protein CASSQAGGNGNTEAFF.

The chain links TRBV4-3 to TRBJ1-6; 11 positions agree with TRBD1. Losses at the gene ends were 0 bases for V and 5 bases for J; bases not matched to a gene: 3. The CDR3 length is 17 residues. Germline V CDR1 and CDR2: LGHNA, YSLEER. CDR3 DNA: TGCGCCAGCAGCCAAGACGGGACAGGGGGGAATAATTCACCCCTCCACTTT. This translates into CASSQDGTGGNNSPLHF.

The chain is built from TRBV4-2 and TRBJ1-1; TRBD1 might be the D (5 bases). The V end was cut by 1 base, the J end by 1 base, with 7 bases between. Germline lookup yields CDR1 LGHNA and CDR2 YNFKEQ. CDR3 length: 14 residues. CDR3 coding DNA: TGTGCCAGCAGCCAAGGACAGCCGAACACTGAAGCTTTCTTT. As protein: CASSQGQPNTEAFF.

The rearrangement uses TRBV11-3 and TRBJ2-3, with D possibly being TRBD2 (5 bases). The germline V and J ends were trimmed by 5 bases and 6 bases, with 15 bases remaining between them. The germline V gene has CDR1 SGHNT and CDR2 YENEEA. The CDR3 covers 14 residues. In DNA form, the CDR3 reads TGTGCCAGCAGCCTCGACGGGGTAGGCGATACGCAGTATTTT. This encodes CASSLDGVGDTQYF.

In nucleotides, the CDR3 is TGTGCCAGCACCAGGACAGCGAACACTGAAGCTTTCTTT. Its protein is CASTRTANTEAFF. The V gene is TRBV12-3 or TRBV12-4, the J gene TRBJ1-1; possibly TRBD1 for D (6 bases). The length of the CDR3 is 13 residues. Trimming cost V 7 bases and J 1 base, with 10 bases left between them.

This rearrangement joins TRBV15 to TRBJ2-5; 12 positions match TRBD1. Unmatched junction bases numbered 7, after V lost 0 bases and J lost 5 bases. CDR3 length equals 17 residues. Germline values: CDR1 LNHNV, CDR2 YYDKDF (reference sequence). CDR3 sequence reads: CATSRDRDRGRGETQYF. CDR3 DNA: TGTGCCACCAGCAGAGATAGGGACAGGGGGCGAGGGGAGACCCAGTACTTC.

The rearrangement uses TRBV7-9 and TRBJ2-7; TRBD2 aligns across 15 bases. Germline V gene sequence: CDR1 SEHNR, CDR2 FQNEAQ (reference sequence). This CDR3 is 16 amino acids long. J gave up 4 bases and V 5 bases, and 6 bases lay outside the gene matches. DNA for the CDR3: TGTGCCAGCAGCCCCTGGACTAGCGGGGGGGCTTACGAGCAGTACTTC. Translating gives CASSPWTSGGAYEQYF. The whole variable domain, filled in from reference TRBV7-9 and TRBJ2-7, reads DTGVSQNPRHKITKRGQNVTFRCDPISEHNRLYWYRQTLGQGPEFLTYFQNEAQLEKSRLLSDRFSAERPKGSFSTLEIQRTEQGDSAMYLCASSPWTSGGAYEQYFGPGTRLTVT.

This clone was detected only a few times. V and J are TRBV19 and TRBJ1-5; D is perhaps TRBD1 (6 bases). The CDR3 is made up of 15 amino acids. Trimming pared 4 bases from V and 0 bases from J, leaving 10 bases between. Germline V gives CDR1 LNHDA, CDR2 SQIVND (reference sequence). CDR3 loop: CASSTGAPSNQPQHF. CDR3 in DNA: TGTGCCAGTAGTACAGGGGCCCCTAGCAATCAGCCCCAGCATTTT. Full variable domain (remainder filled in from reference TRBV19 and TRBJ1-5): DGGITQSPKYLFRKEGQNVTLSCEQNLNHDAMYWYRQDPGQGLRLIYYSQIVNDFQKGDIAEGYSVSREKKESFPLTVTSAQKNPTAFYLCASSTGAPSNQPQHFGDGTRLSIL.

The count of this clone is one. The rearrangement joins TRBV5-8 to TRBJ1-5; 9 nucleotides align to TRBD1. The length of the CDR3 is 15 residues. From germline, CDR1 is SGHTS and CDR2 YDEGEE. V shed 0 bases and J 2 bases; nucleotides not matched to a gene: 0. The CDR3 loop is CASSLGDRGNQPQHF. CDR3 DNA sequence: TGTGCCAGCAGCTTGGGGGACAGGGGCAATCAGCCCCAGCATTTT.

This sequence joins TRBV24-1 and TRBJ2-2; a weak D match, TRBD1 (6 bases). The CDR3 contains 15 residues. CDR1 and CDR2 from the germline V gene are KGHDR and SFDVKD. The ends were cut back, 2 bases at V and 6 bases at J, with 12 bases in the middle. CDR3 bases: TGTGCCACCAGTGATTCAGGGGCGAGGGCCGGGGAGCTGTTTTTT. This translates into CATSDSGARAGELFF.